These T cell receptor beta chains were read from a single sample in a study of Graves' ophthalmopathy and Graves' hyperthyroidism. MiXCR, applied by TCRdb to the multiplex PCR reads, yields one record per CDR3 protein. The table includes some 240,000 distinct CDR3 sequences, around 50% detected once. Sequenced: peripheral blood. The receptors stem from an adult man with Graves' ophthalmopathy. Each CDR3 is given with its conserved first and last residue. The order of the fields is CDR3 protein, CDR3 DNA, V gene, J gene, clone size, D gene. A D gene is named only where the DNA matches it firmly. Clone size is given for some rows only: seen once, a few or many times, or a class if the clone is expanded.

cdr3_aa: CASSLATSGTYEQYF
cdr3_nt: TGTGCCAGCAGCTTAGCGACTAGCGGGACCTACGAGCAGTACTTC
v_call: TRBV7-9
j_call: TRBJ2-7
clone_size: NA
d_call: TRBD2

cdr3_aa: CATSDRSGTGNYGYTF
cdr3_nt: TGTGCCACCAGTGATAGATCCGGGACGGGAAACTATGGCTACACCTTC
v_call: TRBV24-1
j_call: TRBJ1-2
clone_size: NA
d_call: NA

cdr3_aa: CASSHIGQGSYEQYF
cdr3_nt: TGTGCCAGCAGCCATATAGGACAGGGGTCCTACGAGCAGTACTTC
v_call: TRBV3-1
j_call: TRBJ2-7
clone_size: NA
d_call: TRBD1

cdr3_aa: CASSGTSGDTEAFF
cdr3_nt: TGTGCCAGCAGTGGAACCTCAGGGGACACTGAAGCTTTCTTT
v_call: TRBV25-1
j_call: TRBJ1-1
clone_size: many
d_call: NA

cdr3_aa: CASSQEANSLNTEAFF
cdr3_nt: TGCGCCAGCAGCCAAGAAGCCAACAGCCTGAACACTGAAGCTTTCTTT
v_call: TRBV7-3
j_call: TRBJ1-1
clone_size: once
d_call: NA

cdr3_aa: CSASVLSYEQYF
cdr3_nt: TGCAGTGCTTCGGTCCTTTCCTACGAGCAGTACTTC
v_call: TRBV20-1
j_call: TRBJ2-7
clone_size: NA
d_call: NA

cdr3_aa: CASSQDPPDGENQPQHF
cdr3_nt: TGCGCCAGCAGCCAAGACCCCCCGGACGGGGAAAATCAGCCCCAGCATTTT
v_call: TRBV9
j_call: TRBJ1-5
clone_size: NA
d_call: NA

cdr3_aa: CASKPGRTAGELFF
cdr3_nt: TGTGCCAGCAAGCCTGGGAGAACGGCCGGGGAGCTGTTTTTT
v_call: TRBV27
j_call: TRBJ2-2
clone_size: NA
d_call: NA

cdr3_aa: CASSRDRVATEAFF
cdr3_nt: TGTGCCAGCAGCAGGGACAGGGTAGCAACTGAAGCTTTCTTT
v_call: TRBV11-2
j_call: TRBJ1-1
clone_size: NA
d_call: TRBD1

cdr3_aa: CASSLGVAMNTEAFF
cdr3_nt: TGTGCCAGCAGCTTAGGGGTCGCTATGAACACTGAAGCTTTCTTT
v_call: TRBV7-2
j_call: TRBJ1-1
clone_size: NA
d_call: NA

cdr3_aa: CASSIGTTGEQYF
cdr3_nt: TGTGCCAGCAGCATAGGGACAACGGGGGAGCAGTACTTC
v_call: TRBV5-6
j_call: TRBJ2-7
clone_size: few
d_call: NA

cdr3_aa: CASSYSPVDPLHF
cdr3_nt: TGTGCCAGCAGTTACTCACCCGTGGACCCCCTCCACTTT
v_call: TRBV6-5
j_call: TRBJ1-6
clone_size: few
d_call: NA

cdr3_aa: CASSPGPHSYEQYF
cdr3_nt: TGTGCCAGCAGCCCGGGACCTCACTCCTACGAGCAGTACTTC
v_call: TRBV7-2
j_call: TRBJ2-7
clone_size: NA
d_call: NA

cdr3_aa: CASTRGRQGAMNTEAFF
cdr3_nt: TGTGCCAGCACCCGAGGCCGTCAGGGGGCGATGAACACTGAAGCTTTCTTT
v_call: TRBV2
j_call: TRBJ1-1
clone_size: NA
d_call: TRBD1

cdr3_aa: CSARARTEGNTIYF
cdr3_nt: TGCAGTGCTAGGGCCCGGACGGAAGGAAACACCATATATTTT
v_call: TRBV20-1
j_call: TRBJ1-3
clone_size: NA
d_call: NA

cdr3_aa: CASSTSSNNSPLHF
cdr3_nt: TGTGCCAGCAGCACGAGCTCCAATAATTCACCCCTCCACTTT
v_call: TRBV9
j_call: TRBJ1-6
clone_size: NA
d_call: NA

cdr3_aa: CASSLGQGYHNSPLRF
cdr3_nt: TGCGCCAGCAGCTTGGGACAGGGGTACCATAATTCACCCCTCCGCTTT
v_call: TRBV5-1
j_call: TRBJ1-6
clone_size: NA
d_call: TRBD1

cdr3_aa: CSVGEREQYF
cdr3_nt: TGCAGCGTTGGGGAGCGCGAGCAGTACTTC
v_call: TRBV29-1
j_call: TRBJ2-7
clone_size: few
d_call: NA

cdr3_aa: CASSQGQGTTGELFF
cdr3_nt: TGTGCCAGCAGCCAGGGACAGGGAACCACCGGGGAGCTGTTTTTT
v_call: TRBV2
j_call: TRBJ2-2
clone_size: NA
d_call: TRBD1

cdr3_aa: CSAPGLAGGHEVWETQYF
cdr3_nt: TGCAGTGCCCCTGGACTAGCGGGGGGGCATGAAGTATGGGAGACCCAGTACTTC
v_call: TRBV20-1
j_call: TRBJ2-5
clone_size: few
d_call: TRBD2

cdr3_aa: CASSPEGGNSPLHF
cdr3_nt: TGTGCCAGCAGTCCGGAGGGCGGAAATTCACCCCTCCACTTT
v_call: TRBV9
j_call: TRBJ1-6
clone_size: NA
d_call: NA

cdr3_aa: CASSYLLAGAGELFF
cdr3_nt: TGTGCCAGCAGTTACCTGCTAGCGGGGGCCGGGGAGCTGTTTTTT
v_call: TRBV6-5
j_call: TRBJ2-2
clone_size: NA
d_call: TRBD2

cdr3_aa: CASSLAGGAGETYEQYF
cdr3_nt: TGTGCCAGCAGCTTGGCGGGGGGGGCGGGAGAGACCTACGAGCAGTACTTC
v_call: TRBV5-4
j_call: TRBJ2-7
clone_size: NA
d_call: TRBD2

cdr3_aa: CSAPGPRYGYTF
cdr3_nt: TGCAGCGCCCCGGGACCTCGCTATGGCTACACCTTC
v_call: TRBV20-1
j_call: TRBJ1-2
clone_size: NA
d_call: NA

cdr3_aa: CASSLARTVDSPLHF
cdr3_nt: TGTGCCAGCAGCTTGGCCCGGACAGTCGATTCACCCCTCCACTTT
v_call: TRBV7-9
j_call: TRBJ1-6
clone_size: NA
d_call: NA

cdr3_aa: CASSPLEGGYEQYF
cdr3_nt: TGTGCCAGCAGCCCCTTGGAGGGTGGCTACGAGCAGTACTTC
v_call: TRBV9
j_call: TRBJ2-7
clone_size: NA
d_call: NA

cdr3_aa: CASINGDRVGETQYF
cdr3_nt: TGTGCCAGCATTAATGGGGACAGGGTGGGAGAGACCCAGTACTTC
v_call: TRBV7-3
j_call: TRBJ2-5
clone_size: NA
d_call: TRBD1

cdr3_aa: CASSFGSSYNSPLHF
cdr3_nt: TGTGCCAGCAGTTTCGGGAGCTCCTATAATTCACCCCTCCACTTT
v_call: TRBV12-3/TRBV12-4
j_call: TRBJ1-6
clone_size: NA
d_call: NA

cdr3_aa: CSARDPRNQPQHF
cdr3_nt: TGCAGTGCTAGAGACCCCCGGAATCAGCCCCAGCATTTT
v_call: TRBV20-1
j_call: TRBJ1-5
clone_size: NA
d_call: NA

cdr3_aa: CSARPGRESYEQYF
cdr3_nt: TGCAGTGCTAGGCCCGGACGGGAAAGCTACGAGCAGTACTTC
v_call: TRBV20-1
j_call: TRBJ2-7
clone_size: once
d_call: NA

cdr3_aa: CASSEFGQGETDTQYF
cdr3_nt: TGTGCCAGCAGTGAATTCGGACAGGGGGAAACAGATACGCAGTATTTT
v_call: TRBV25-1
j_call: TRBJ2-3
clone_size: NA
d_call: TRBD1

cdr3_aa: CASSPTSGAHTDEAFF
cdr3_nt: TGTGCCAGTAGTCCGACTAGCGGGGCCCACACAGATGAAGCTTTCTTT
v_call: TRBV19
j_call: TRBJ1-1
clone_size: NA
d_call: NA

cdr3_aa: CASSIRTPLSF
cdr3_nt: TGTGCCAGTAGTATTAGGACACCACTATCCTTT
v_call: TRBV19
j_call: TRBJ1-4
clone_size: NA
d_call: NA

cdr3_aa: CSGRQGSYGYTF
cdr3_nt: TGCAGCGGGCGACAGGGGAGCTATGGCTACACCTTC
v_call: TRBV29-1
j_call: TRBJ1-2
clone_size: many
d_call: TRBD1

cdr3_aa: CATSAPDDNQPQHF
cdr3_nt: TGTGCCACCAGTGCGCCAGACGACAATCAGCCCCAGCATTTT
v_call: TRBV24-1
j_call: TRBJ1-5
clone_size: many
d_call: NA

cdr3_aa: CATSRDQGQSEAFF
cdr3_nt: TGTGCCACCAGCAGAGATCAGGGGCAGTCAGAAGCTTTCTTT
v_call: TRBV15
j_call: TRBJ1-1
clone_size: few
d_call: NA

cdr3_aa: CASSHQGKYSLSGNQPQHF
cdr3_nt: TGTGCCAGTAGCCACCAGGGCAAATACTCTCTGTCTGGCAATCAGCCCCAGCATTTT
v_call: TRBV19
j_call: TRBJ1-5
clone_size: once
d_call: NA

cdr3_aa: CASSLRQTSIQETQYF
cdr3_nt: TGCGCCAGCAGCTTACGACAGACTAGTATACAAGAGACCCAGTACTTC
v_call: TRBV5-1
j_call: TRBJ2-5
clone_size: NA
d_call: NA

cdr3_aa: CASSEEEFNSEAFF
cdr3_nt: TGTGCCAGCAGTGAAGAGGAATTTAACAGTGAAGCTTTCTTT
v_call: TRBV2
j_call: TRBJ1-1
clone_size: few
d_call: NA

cdr3_aa: CASSAPGSANTGELFF
cdr3_nt: TGTGCCAGCAGTGCCCCGGGGAGCGCGAACACCGGGGAGCTGTTTTTT
v_call: TRBV2
j_call: TRBJ2-2
clone_size: NA
d_call: NA

cdr3_aa: CASSLEGTGANYGYTF
cdr3_nt: TGTGCCAGCAGTTTAGAAGGGACAGGGGCTAACTATGGCTACACCTTC
v_call: TRBV27
j_call: TRBJ1-2
clone_size: once
d_call: TRBD1

cdr3_aa: CATRKEGTRSYGYTF
cdr3_nt: TGTGCCACCAGAAAGGAAGGGACCCGAAGCTATGGCTACACCTTC
v_call: TRBV15
j_call: TRBJ1-2
clone_size: many
d_call: NA

cdr3_aa: CASSHRDRGREKLFF
cdr3_nt: TGTGCCAGCAGTCACCGGGACAGGGGGCGGGAAAAACTGTTTTTT
v_call: TRBV12-3/TRBV12-4
j_call: TRBJ1-4
clone_size: NA
d_call: TRBD1

cdr3_aa: CASSHGTSKVQETQYF
cdr3_nt: TGTGCCAGCAGCCACGGGACTAGCAAGGTCCAAGAGACCCAGTACTTC
v_call: TRBV9
j_call: TRBJ2-5
clone_size: few
d_call: TRBD2

cdr3_aa: CASSLDTFSPLHF
cdr3_nt: TGTGCCAGCAGCTTAGACACGTTTTCTCCCCTCCACTTT
v_call: TRBV7-2
j_call: TRBJ1-6
clone_size: many
d_call: NA

cdr3_aa: CASSLGGGNEQFF
cdr3_nt: TGTGCCAGCAGCTTAGGAGGGGGCAATGAGCAGTTCTTC
v_call: TRBV7-3
j_call: TRBJ2-1
clone_size: few
d_call: NA

cdr3_aa: CASSYRDRGYEQYF
cdr3_nt: TGTGCCAGCAGTTACCGGGACAGGGGCTACGAGCAGTACTTC
v_call: TRBV6-5
j_call: TRBJ2-7
clone_size: few
d_call: TRBD1

cdr3_aa: CASSQERVIEGRETQYF
cdr3_nt: TGTGCCAGCAGCCAAGAAAGGGTGATCGAGGGGCGAGAGACCCAGTACTTC
v_call: TRBV9
j_call: TRBJ2-5
clone_size: NA
d_call: NA

cdr3_aa: CASRGLKRSPLHF
cdr3_nt: TGTGCCAGCAGGGGACTGAAACGTTCACCCCTCCACTTT
v_call: TRBV11-2
j_call: TRBJ1-6
clone_size: few
d_call: NA

cdr3_aa: CASSFRQGGTEAFF
cdr3_nt: TGCGCCAGCAGCTTCCGGCAGGGGGGCACTGAAGCTTTCTTT
v_call: TRBV5-1
j_call: TRBJ1-1
clone_size: NA
d_call: TRBD1

cdr3_aa: CASSAGGISNQPQHF
cdr3_nt: TGTGCCAGCAGTGCAGGGGGCATCAGCAATCAGCCCCAGCATTTT
v_call: TRBV2
j_call: TRBJ1-5
clone_size: few
d_call: TRBD1